This T cell receptor beta chain was sequenced for a study of cytomegalovirus exposure and HLA in healthy donors. The CDR3 is 16 residues long. Germline-derived CDR1 and CDR2 are MNHEY and SMNVEV (reference sequence). V was cut by 6 bases and J by 0 bases, with 15 bases left in between. General observations from the study: In the 120 or so validation repertoires, just under 95% of cluster scores exceeded 0, per a later analysis. Investigators reported under 200 TCR beta chains as tied to cytomegalovirus.

The data were produced by immunoSEQ multiplex PCR, yet TCRdb's version contains in-frame clones alone and is incomplete. The sample includes 200,000 to 250,000 clones, around nine tenths of them seen just once. Donors were drawn from the approximately 120-subject validation cohort, separate from the approximately 670-subject first cohort. Points on this clone: Antigen specificity is unknown.

Sequencing was carried out using PBMCs. The chain carries TRBV27 and TRBJ2-4; D gene unclear. This sequence originates from a man aged 18 to 29 in good health and CMV-seronegative. Written as DNA, the CDR3 is TGTGCCAGCAGCCCCGTGAGAGGTTTAGCCAAAAACATTCAGTACTTC. Protein: CASSPVRGLAKNIQYF.